These T cell receptor beta chains were read from a single sample in a study of cytomegalovirus exposure and HLA in healthy donors. The assay was immunoSEQ multiplex PCR, and TCRdb's table has in-frame clones only and misses some. Of 200,000 to 250,000 clones detected, approximately 90% appear once; the ten largest clones hold 0.8% to 1.2%. Sequencing was done on a sample of PBMCs. The receptors originated from a woman aged 18-35 years in good health and CMV-seronegative. Each CDR3 is given with its conserved first and last residue. Each record gives: V gene, D gene, J gene, clone size, CDR3 length, CDR3 DNA, CDR3 protein. A D gene is named only where the DNA matches it firmly. Some rows mark clone size as missing; the rest say once, few, many or name a class of expanded clone.

V: TRBV11-2
D: TRBD1
J: TRBJ1-6
size: .
length: 16
DNA: TGTGCCAGCAGCACTTACAGGGGTGATGGGAATTCACCCCTCCACTTT
CDR3: CASSTYRGDGNSPLHF

V: TRBV19
D: .
J: TRBJ2-7
size: .
length: 12
DNA: TGTGCCAGTGGCCTGAGGCTCTACGAGCAGTACTTC
CDR3: CASGLRLYEQYF

V: TRBV6-6
D: TRBD2
J: TRBJ2-5
size: once
length: 16
DNA: TGTGCCAGCAGTTACGGGTCTAGCGGGTCTCAAGAGACCCAGTACTTC
CDR3: CASSYGSSGSQETQYF

V: TRBV6-1
D: .
J: TRBJ1-2
size: .
length: 15
DNA: TGTGCCAGCAGGCAAGCTGGGGGGTTCAACTATGGCTACACCTTC
CDR3: CASRQAGGFNYGYTF

V: TRBV2
D: TRBD1
J: TRBJ2-7
size: .
length: 14
DNA: TGTGCCAGCAGTTCCCGAGACAGGGTAAACGAGCAGTACTTC
CDR3: CASSSRDRVNEQYF

V: TRBV7-2
D: TRBD1
J: TRBJ2-7
size: .
length: 14
DNA: TGTGCCAGCAGGCTAAGACAGGGTACCTACGAGCAGTACTTC
CDR3: CASRLRQGTYEQYF

V: TRBV4-1
D: .
J: TRBJ2-2
size: .
length: 16
DNA: TGCGCCAGCAGCCAAGCCCACTTTGTCGGGTCCGGGGAGCTGTTTTTT
CDR3: CASSQAHFVGSGELFF

V: TRBV7-9
D: .
J: TRBJ2-7
size: .
length: 16
DNA: TGTGCCAGCAGCCCCTGGACAGTTACGAGCTCCTACGAGCAGTACTTC
CDR3: CASSPWTVTSSYEQYF

V: TRBV9
D: TRBD1
J: TRBJ1-2
size: .
length: 16
DNA: TGTGCCAGCAGCGGATCTCCAGGGGGCCCTATCTATGGCTACACCTTC
CDR3: CASSGSPGGPIYGYTF

V: TRBV9
D: .
J: TRBJ2-7
size: .
length: 14
DNA: TGTGCCAGCAGCTCCGAACAGGGCGACTACGAGCAGTACTTC
CDR3: CASSSEQGDYEQYF

V: TRBV10-3
D: .
J: TRBJ1-2
size: .
length: 16
DNA: TGTGCCATCAGTGAGTCACCAGGGGTGGCTAACTATGGCTACACCTTC
CDR3: CAISESPGVANYGYTF

V: TRBV7-9
D: .
J: TRBJ1-1
size: .
length: 14
DNA: TGTGCCAGCAGCTTCCAGATGGAGGACACTGAAGCTTTCTTT
CDR3: CASSFQMEDTEAFF

V: TRBV28
D: .
J: TRBJ1-1
size: .
length: 12
DNA: TGTGCCAGCAGCTACAACCAGGGAATGGCTTTCTTT
CDR3: CASSYNQGMAFF

V: TRBV7-2
D: TRBD1
J: TRBJ1-4
size: .
length: 15
DNA: TGTGCCAGCAGCTTGGGGGACAGCTCAAATGAAAAACTGTTTTTT
CDR3: CASSLGDSSNEKLFF

V: TRBV18
D: .
J: TRBJ1-1
size: .
length: 13
DNA: TGTGCCAGCTCACCGAACAGCAGAGTTGAAGCTTTCTTT
CDR3: CASSPNSRVEAFF

V: TRBV29-1
D: TRBD2
J: TRBJ2-1
size: .
length: 17
DNA: TGCAGCGGCCTTAGGAGCCGCTTTGGGACTAGCGGGTTGGAGCAGTTCTTC
CDR3: CSGLRSRFGTSGLEQFF

V: TRBV15
D: .
J: TRBJ1-1
size: .
length: 14
DNA: TGTGCCACCAGCAGGAGACAGGCGTCCACTGAAGCTTTCTTT
CDR3: CATSRRQASTEAFF

V: TRBV5-1
D: .
J: TRBJ2-1
size: .
length: 11
DNA: TGCGCCAGCAGCCTATATATAGAGCAGTTCTTC
CDR3: CASSLYIEQFF

V: TRBV27
D: .
J: TRBJ2-1
size: .
length: 17
DNA: TGTGCCAGCAGTTTTTTTAAGGTAGCGGTAACCTACAATGAGCAGTTCTTC
CDR3: CASSFFKVAVTYNEQFF

V: TRBV27
D: .
J: TRBJ1-5
size: .
length: 14
DNA: TGTGCCAGCAGTTTCGGACTTAAGAATCAGCCCCAGCATTTT
CDR3: CASSFGLKNQPQHF

V: TRBV7-9
D: .
J: TRBJ2-5
size: .
length: 14
DNA: TGTGCCAGCAGCTTATTGGGGGGAGAAGAGACCCAGTACTTC
CDR3: CASSLLGGEETQYF

V: TRBV5-5
D: .
J: TRBJ1-3
size: few
length: 17
DNA: TGTGCCAGCAGCTTGGACGCAGGAGGTACCTCTGGAAACACCATATATTTT
CDR3: CASSLDAGGTSGNTIYF

V: TRBV6-6
D: TRBD1
J: TRBJ1-2
size: few
length: 14
DNA: TGTGCCAGCAGCCGCGGACAGGCTAAATATGGCTACACCTTC
CDR3: CASSRGQAKYGYTF

V: TRBV28
D: .
J: TRBJ2-7
size: .
length: 14
DNA: TGTGCCAGCAGTTTATACCTCCAGGGATACGAGCAGTACTTC
CDR3: CASSLYLQGYEQYF

V: TRBV10-1
D: TRBD1
J: TRBJ1-5
size: .
length: 15
DNA: TGCGCCAGCAGTGAGTATGCAGGGGGTGGCCAGCCCCAGCATTTT
CDR3: CASSEYAGGGQPQHF

V: TRBV28
D: .
J: TRBJ1-2
size: .
length: 14
DNA: TGTGCCAGCGCCCCCCGGAGGGGCTTGTTTGGCTACACCTTC
CDR3: CASAPRRGLFGYTF

V: TRBV7-3
D: .
J: TRBJ1-2
size: .
length: 16
DNA: TGTGCCAGCAGCCCGGGGGGCGGGCACGATTTATCTGGCTACACCTTC
CDR3: CASSPGGGHDLSGYTF

V: TRBV27
D: TRBD2
J: TRBJ2-1
size: .
length: 17
DNA: TGTGCCAGCAGCCACGGACTAGCGGGAGGGCCGGTCGATGAGCAGTTCTTC
CDR3: CASSHGLAGGPVDEQFF

V: TRBV9
D: TRBD1
J: TRBJ1-5
size: .
length: 14
DNA: TGTGCCAGCAGCCCCGGACAGGGGAATCAGCCCCAGCATTTT
CDR3: CASSPGQGNQPQHF

V: TRBV4-1
D: .
J: TRBJ2-1
size: .
length: 17
DNA: TGCGCCAGCAGCCAAGTTGGGTTAGGCGACACGAACAATGAGCAGTTCTTC
CDR3: CASSQVGLGDTNNEQFF

V: TRBV7-2
D: .
J: TRBJ2-7
size: .
length: 15
DNA: TGTGCCAGCAGCCAGCGTCTACGGGTTGGAGGGGAGCAGTACTTC
CDR3: CASSQRLRVGGEQYF

V: TRBV27
D: TRBD1
J: TRBJ1-1
size: .
length: 14
DNA: TGTGCCTCAACAGGGGCTCCTTTTCACACTGAAGCTTTCTTT
CDR3: CASTGAPFHTEAFF

V: TRBV28
D: TRBD1
J: TRBJ1-3
size: .
length: 15
DNA: TGTGCCAGCAGTTTACTGACAGGGTCGAGAAACACCATATATTTT
CDR3: CASSLLTGSRNTIYF

V: TRBV5-1
D: .
J: TRBJ1-1
size: once
length: 14
DNA: TGCGCCAGCAGCGGAGGACTAGGAGGGACTGAAGCTTTCTTT
CDR3: CASSGGLGGTEAFF

V: TRBV6-4
D: .
J: TRBJ2-2
size: .
length: 15
DNA: TGTGCCAGCAGTGACTCAGGAGGGAACACCGGGGAGCTGTTTTTT
CDR3: CASSDSGGNTGELFF

V: TRBV29-1
D: .
J: TRBJ1-1
size: .
length: 14
DNA: TGCAGCGTTGGAACGGTGCAAATGAACACTGAAGCTTTCTTT
CDR3: CSVGTVQMNTEAFF

V: TRBV11-2
D: TRBD1
J: TRBJ2-7
size: .
length: 14
DNA: TGTGCCAGCAGCCCCGGACAGGGGGGGTACGAGCAGTACTTC
CDR3: CASSPGQGGYEQYF

V: TRBV19
D: .
J: TRBJ1-1
size: .
length: 14
DNA: TGTGCCAGTAGTATAGTTGGCCCGAAGACTGAAGCTTTCTTT
CDR3: CASSIVGPKTEAFF

V: TRBV2
D: .
J: TRBJ1-2
size: few
length: 14
DNA: TGTGCCACGGCGATCCTCGACAGGCGCTATGGCTACACCTTC
CDR3: CATAILDRRYGYTF

V: TRBV28
D: .
J: TRBJ1-1
size: .
length: 15
DNA: TGTGCCAGCAAGATCCAGGGCAGGGGGAACACTGAAGCTTTCTTT
CDR3: CASKIQGRGNTEAFF

V: TRBV5-6
D: .
J: TRBJ1-2
size: .
length: 16
DNA: TGTGCCAGCAGCTTTTACGGGGGGCGGATTAATAATGGCTACACCTTC
CDR3: CASSFYGGRINNGYTF